These 32 T cell receptor beta chains share one sample of origin, sequenced in a study of chemoradiotherapy in HPV16-positive cancers. Method: immunoSEQ multiplex PCR; TCRdb's copy keeps in-frame clones and lacks some. The top ten hold approximately 4.7% of the sample, which has nearly 3,500 clones, about 88% seen once. Specimen: tumor tissue, collected from a patient who underwent chemoradiotherapy. These receptors all come from a human donor with HPV-associated anogenital cancer.

The rearrangement uses TRBV19 and TRBJ1-1; the D gene is possibly TRBD1 (6 bases). CDR3 length equals 16 residues. Trimming left V 4 bases short and J 0 bases short, with 15 bases between. CDR1 and CDR2 (germline): LNHDA, SQIVND (reference sequence). In nucleotides, the CDR3 is TGTGCCAGTAGTAGAGGCAGGGGAGGGGTGAACACTGAAGCTTTCTTT. Encoded protein: CASSRGRGGVNTEAFF.

V is TRBV9 and J is TRBJ2-2, with 7 nucleotides matching TRBD2. The germline V gene has CDR1 SGDLS and CDR2 YYNGEE. Trimming took 1 base from V and 0 from J; bases not matched to a gene: 0. The CDR3 consists of 15 residues. CDR3 residues: CASSVRGANTGELFF. CDR3 sequence (DNA): TGTGCCAGCAGCGTACGGGGGGCGAACACCGGGGAGCTGTTTTTT. The full variable domain, in which reference TRBV9 and TRBJ2-2 provide the parts outside the CDR3, is DSGVTQTPKHLITATGQRVTLRCSPRSGDLSVYWYQQSLDQGLQFLIQYYNGEERAKGNILERFSAQQFPDLHSELNLSSLELGDSALYFCASSVRGANTGELFFGEGSRLTVL.

V and J are TRBV6-1 and TRBJ2-5; D is unclear. The CDR3 is made up of 12 amino acids. Germline-derived CDR1 and CDR2 are MNHNS and SASEGT. Trimming took 4 bases from V and 5 from J, leaving 8 bases between them. The chain's CDR3 is CASSGSSETQYF. CDR3 bases: TGTGCCAGCAGTGGTTCCAGTGAGACCCAGTACTTC.

The V and J genes are TRBV5-1 and TRBJ1-3; no definite D call. The V gene's germline CDR1 is SGHRS and CDR2 YFSETQ. This CDR3 comprises 14 residues. Trimming took 5 bases from V and 9 from J, leaving 18 bases between them. The CDR3 DNA reads as TGCGCCAGCAGTCCGGACCTCGCCCCCTCCACCATATATTTT. As protein: CASSPDLAPSTIYF.

This chain links TRBV4-1 with TRBJ2-5, with D maybe TRBD1 (5 bases). The V and J ends lost 3 bases and 5 bases respectively, with 16 bases between them. CDR3 length: 15 residues. CDR1 is MGHRA, CDR2 YSYEKL, per germline. In DNA form, the CDR3 reads TGCGCCAGCAGCCACCCCCAGGGTAGGCGGGAGACCCAGTACTTC. Translated: CASSHPQGRRETQYF.

The chain employs TRBV27 and TRBJ2-3, with 8 bases fitting TRBD2. Per the germline V gene, CDR1 is MNHEY and CDR2 is SMNVEV (reference sequence). With V trimmed by 7 bases and J by 3 bases, 3 bases remained unmatched. CDR3 length: 13 residues. DNA for the CDR3: TGTGCCAGCAAGGCTAGCGGGACAGATACGCAGTATTTT. It specifies CASKASGTDTQYF.

The genes are TRBV9 and TRBJ2-7, with 7 bases that match TRBD2. This CDR3 contains 14 residues. Trimming cost V 4 bases and J 3 bases; bases outside gene matches: 7. CDR1 is SGDLS, CDR2 YYNGEE, per germline. As DNA, the CDR3 is TGTGCCAGCAGCCCTACGCGGGACTACTACGAGCAGTACTTC. This encodes CASSPTRDYYEQYF.

The V gene is TRBV7-2, the J gene TRBJ2-5; TRBD2 matches 7 bases. The germline V gene has CDR1 SGHTA and CDR2 FQGNSA. The CDR3 has 13 residues. The trim removed 3 bases at V and 4 bases at J, leaving 2 bases unmatched. CDR3: CASSLTSLETQYF. The CDR3 nucleotides are TGTGCCAGCAGCTTGACTAGCTTAGAGACCCAGTACTTC.

In regard to this clone: A junction end diverges from the germline sequence, so it may reflect a read error. The chain links TRBV7-9 to TRBJ2-1; D is uncertain. Germline V CDR1 and CDR2: SEHNR, FQNEAQ (reference sequence). The CDR3 totals 9 residues. CDR3 sequence: CASSGYSIF. The DNA for the CDR3 is TGTGCCAGCAGCGGCTACTCAATCTTC.

CDR3 sequence reads: CASSPGLSSAEQYF. The CDR3 nucleotides are TGTGCCAGCAGCCCCGGGTTGAGTTCTGCCGAGCAGTACTTC. The chain couples TRBV7-7 to TRBJ2-7; no clear D. V lost 5 bases and J lost 6, with 17 bases in between. Germline loops: CDR1 SSHAT, CDR2 FNYEAQ (reference sequence). The length of the CDR3 is 14 residues. Drawing the rest from reference TRBV7-7 and TRBJ2-7, the complete variable domain is GAGVSQSPRYKVTKRGQDVTLRCDPISSHATLYWYQQALGQGPEFLTYFNYEAQPDKSGLPSDRFSAERPEGSISTLTIQRTEQRDSAMYRCASSPGLSSAEQYFGPGTRLTVT.

V and J are TRBV18 and TRBJ2-1; D is ambiguous. V was pared by 6 bases and J by 6 bases, with 9 bases between. Germline CDR1 is KGHSH and CDR2 is LQKENI. The CDR3 sequence is 12 residues long. CDR3 nucleotide sequence: TGTGCCAGCTCGCTAAGTTCCAATGAGCAGTTCTTC. Its protein product is CASSLSSNEQFF.

J is TRBJ1-2 and V is TRBV6-1, with D tentatively TRBD1 (5 bases). Germline assignment: CDR1 MNHNS and CDR2 SASEGT. The CDR3 consists of 14 residues. Trimming shortened V by 3 bases and J by 4 bases, and 12 bases separated the two germline ends. The CDR3: CASSESGRSYGYTF. CDR3 coding DNA: TGTGCCAGCAGTGAGTCGGGACGGAGCTATGGCTACACCTTC.

This rearrangement joins TRBV19 to TRBJ2-7, with 7 bases that match TRBD1. With V trimmed by 5 bases and J by 2 bases, 3 bases remained unmatched. Germline V gene data show CDR1 as LNHDA and CDR2 as SQIVND (reference sequence). The CDR3 consists of 13 residues. As DNA, the CDR3 is TGTGCCAGTAGTGTTCAGGGGGCCTACGAGCAGTACTTC. Protein sequence: CASSVQGAYEQYF.

This clone showed up just once. The chain recombines TRBV29-1 with TRBJ1-2, with D uncertain. Trimming pared 0 bases from V and 13 bases from J, leaving 12 bases between. The CDR3 has 11 amino acids. Germline-derived CDR1 and CDR2 are SQVTM and ANQGSEA. The CDR3 loop is CSVEDLGPLTF. CDR3 DNA: TGCAGCGTTGAAGATCTAGGACCTCTCACCTTC.

This chain joins TRBV9 and TRBJ2-1; TRBD2 aligns across 9 bases. The CDR3 covers 14 residues. Germline CDR1 is SGDLS and CDR2 is YYNGEE. Trimming took 8 bases from V and 8 from J; bases not matched to a gene: 11. CDR3 coding DNA: TGTGCCAGTGAGCGTGATAGCGGGAGCTATGAGCAGTTCTTC. This translates into CASERDSGSYEQFF.

The gene calls are TRBV28 and TRBJ2-2, with 7 bases matching TRBD1. From germline, CDR1 is MDHEN and CDR2 SYDVKM. V lost 4 bases, J lost 2 bases, and 10 bases stayed unmatched. The CDR3 contains 17 residues. CDR3 in DNA: TGTGCCAGCAGTTCACCACGACAGGGACCCAACACCGGGGAGCTGTTTTTT. Amino acid sequence: CASSSPRQGPNTGELFF.

The rearrangement uses TRBV9 and TRBJ2-1, with 15 nucleotides matching TRBD2. CDR3 length equals 16 residues. Germline V lookup: CDR1 SGDLS, CDR2 YYNGEE. V lost 3 bases, J lost 10 bases, and 8 bases stayed unmatched. CDR3 amino acids: CASSEGTSGGFGEQFF. In DNA form, the CDR3 reads TGTGCCAGCAGCGAGGGGACTAGCGGGGGGTTTGGGGAGCAGTTCTTC. The variable domain in full, with the rest retrieved from reference TRBV9 and TRBJ2-1, is DSGVTQTPKHLITATGQRVTLRCSPRSGDLSVYWYQQSLDQGLQFLIQYYNGEERAKGNILERFSAQQFPDLHSELNLSSLELGDSALYFCASSEGTSGGFGEQFFGPGTRLTVL.

The genes are TRBV2 and TRBJ2-3; D is perhaps TRBD1 or TRBD2 (5 bases each). This CDR3 contains 17 residues. CDR1 is SNHLY, CDR2 FYNNEI, per germline. The V end was cut by 0 bases, the J end by 2 bases, with 15 bases between. CDR3 sequence (DNA): TGTGCCAGCAGTGAAGCGGGGGACGGACCCCCCACAGATACGCAGTATTTT. Residues: CASSEAGDGPPTDTQYF.

V is TRBV2 and J is TRBJ2-7; 12 bases line up with TRBD1. The ends lost 4 bases at V and 0 bases at J; junction bases unmatched: 7. This CDR3 is built from 17 residues. The germline CDR1 and CDR2 sequences are SNHLY and FYNNEI. The CDR3 sequence: CASSVPGQGAVSYEQYF. The CDR3 DNA follows: TGTGCCAGCAGTGTGCCGGGACAGGGGGCCGTCTCCTACGAGCAGTACTTC.

The genes are TRBV13 and TRBJ1-1; D may be TRBD1 (5 bases). With 3 bases removed from V and 8 bases from J, the gap between germline ends came to 13 bases. This CDR3 spans 13 amino acids. Germline V gene sequence: CDR1 PRHDT, CDR2 FYEKMQ (reference sequence). The CDR3 coding sequence is TGTGCCAGCAGCTTTAAGAGCGGGACGGAAGCTTTCTTT. Its translation: CASSFKSGTEAFF.

As DNA, the CDR3 is TGTGCCAGCAGCTTACAGACTAGCGGAGCCTACAATGAGCAGTTCTTC. Its translation is CASSLQTSGAYNEQFF. V is TRBV7-3 and J is TRBJ2-1, with TRBD2 matching over 9 bases. The V gene end was trimmed by 2 bases and the J gene end by 2 bases; junction bases not matched to a gene: 4. The CDR3 is 16 amino acids. Germline assignment: CDR1 SGHTA and CDR2 FQGTGA.

This clone turned up a few times. The J gene is TRBJ1-5, the V gene TRBV5-1; 7 bases match TRBD1. The CDR3 is made up of 14 amino acids. The V and J ends lost 6 bases and 3 bases, in that order; junction bases with no gene match: 6. Germline lookup yields CDR1 SGHRS and CDR2 YFSETQ. The CDR3 loop reads CASNWDRVNQPQHF. CDR3 nucleotides: TGCGCCAGCAACTGGGACAGAGTCAATCAGCCCCAGCATTTT.

This clone has a single count. CDR3 region: CASSYSISGSSDTQYF. As DNA, the CDR3 is TGTGCCAGCAGTTACTCGATTAGCGGGAGTTCAGATACGCAGTATTTT. The chain has TRBV6-5 and TRBJ2-3; 9 bases match TRBD2. This CDR3 is built from 16 residues. Losses at the gene ends were 0 bases for V and 4 bases for J; bases not matched to a gene: 5. Germline V gene data show CDR1 as MNHEY and CDR2 as SVGAGI.

The chain couples TRBV7-2 to TRBJ1-4, with no clear D. Trimming cost V 4 bases and J 4 bases, with 16 bases left between them. The length of the CDR3 is 16 residues. Germline assignment: CDR1 SGHTA and CDR2 FQGNSA. The CDR3 sequence is CASSSRRVSLNEKLFF. The CDR3 region has the DNA TGTGCCAGCAGCTCCCGGAGGGTCAGCCTTAATGAAAAACTGTTTTTT.

This chain links TRBV5-1 with TRBJ1-2; D possibly corresponds to TRBD1 (5 bases). The germline V gene has CDR1 SGHRS and CDR2 YFSETQ. Trimming took off 2 bases at V and 0 bases at J, with 8 bases between the two ends. This CDR3 region has 14 residues. The CDR3 is CASSFEGSNYGYTF. As DNA, the CDR3 is TGCGCCAGCAGCTTTGAGGGGTCTAACTATGGCTACACCTTC. The complete variable domain, with remaining parts taken from reference TRBV5-1 and TRBJ1-2, reads KAGVTQTPRYLIKTRGQQVTLSCSPISGHRSVSWYQQTPGQGLQFLFEYFSETQRNKGNFPGRFSGRQFSNSRSEMNVSTLELGDSALYLCASSFEGSNYGYTFGSGTRLTVV.

The rearrangement joins TRBV10-3 to TRBJ1-1; D is possibly TRBD1 (6 bases). Trimming pared 0 bases from V and 3 bases from J, leaving 8 bases between. The germline CDR1 and CDR2 sequences are ENHRY and SYGVKD. There are 14 residues in the CDR3. The CDR3: CAISESAGDTEAFF. The DNA of the CDR3 is TGTGCCATCAGTGAGTCAGCAGGGGACACTGAAGCTTTCTTT.

This chain joins TRBV2 and TRBJ2-5; 11 positions agree with TRBD2. This CDR3 contains 16 residues. The V gene end was trimmed by 6 bases and the J gene end by 4 bases; junction bases not matched to a gene: 10. CDR1 SNHLY and CDR2 FYNNEI come from the germline V gene. The CDR3 sequence is CASRGIAGGPGETQYF. CDR3 nucleotide sequence: TGTGCCAGCAGGGGAATAGCGGGAGGGCCTGGAGAGACCCAGTACTTC. The full variable domain, its missing parts supplied by reference TRBV2 and TRBJ2-5, is EPEVTQTPSHQVTQMGQEVILRCVPISNHLYFYWYRQILGQKVEFLVSFYNNEISEKSEIFDDQFSVERPDGSNFTLKIRSTKLEDSAMYFCASRGIAGGPGETQYFGPGTRLLVL.

The rearrangement joins TRBV19 to TRBJ2-3; TRBD1 or TRBD2 may be the D gene (6 bases each). Germline V CDR1 and CDR2: LNHDA, SQIVND (reference sequence). The CDR3 runs 15 residues. The V gene lost 9 bases and the J gene lost 0 bases, with 16 bases spanning the gap. The CDR3 loop is CASRYREVSTDTQYF. DNA of the CDR3: TGTGCCAGCCGGTACAGGGAGGTTAGCACAGATACGCAGTATTTT.

This chain joins TRBV28 and TRBJ1-6; 7 bases fit TRBD1. There are 15 residues in the CDR3. CDR1 is MDHEN, CDR2 SYDVKM, per germline. V lost 7 bases, J lost 5 bases, and 8 bases stayed unmatched. CDR3 amino acids: CASTPGTANNSPLHF. The CDR3 coding sequence is TGTGCCAGCACCCCCGGGACAGCAAATAATTCACCCCTCCACTTT.

The gene calls are TRBV28 and TRBJ2-5; a weak D match, TRBD1 (5 bases). Germline CDR1 and CDR2: MDHEN and SYDVKM. The CDR3 length is 13 residues. Trimming took off 3 bases at V and 7 bases at J, with 12 bases between the two ends. The CDR3: CASSLQGYVTQYF. The CDR3 region has the DNA TGTGCCAGCAGTTTGCAGGGTTATGTGACCCAGTACTTC.

The chain recombines TRBV6-4 with TRBJ1-1; weak D call: TRBD1 (6 bases). The CDR3 consists of 13 residues. Per the germline V gene, CDR1 is MRHNA and CDR2 is SNTAGT. Trimming pared 5 bases from V and 4 bases from J, leaving 11 bases between. DNA for the CDR3: TGTGCCAGCAGTCAACAGGGAGCCACTGAAGCTTTCTTT. Translating it yields CASSQQGATEAFF.

The V gene is TRBV15, the J gene TRBJ2-5, with D perhaps matching TRBD1 or TRBD2 (6 bases each). CDR1 is LNHNV, CDR2 YYDKDF, per germline (reference sequence). V lost 2 bases and J lost 2, with 21 bases in between. The CDR3 loop spans 18 amino acids. Here the CDR3 reads CATSRMGASELWQETQYF. In DNA, the CDR3 is TGTGCCACCAGCAGAATGGGGGCTAGCGAGTTGTGGCAAGAGACCCAGTACTTC.